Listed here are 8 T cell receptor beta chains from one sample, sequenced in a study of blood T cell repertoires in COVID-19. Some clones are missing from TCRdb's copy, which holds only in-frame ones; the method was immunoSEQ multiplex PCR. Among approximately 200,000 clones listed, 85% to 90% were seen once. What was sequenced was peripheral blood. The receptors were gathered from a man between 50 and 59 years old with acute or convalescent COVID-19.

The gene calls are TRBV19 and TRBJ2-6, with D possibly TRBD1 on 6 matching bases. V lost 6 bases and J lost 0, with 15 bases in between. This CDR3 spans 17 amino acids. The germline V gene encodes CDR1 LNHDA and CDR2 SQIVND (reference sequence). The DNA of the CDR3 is TGTGCCAGTAGAACCAGGGGTGCGTACTCTGGGGCCAACGTCCTGACTTTC. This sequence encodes CASRTRGAYSGANVLTF.

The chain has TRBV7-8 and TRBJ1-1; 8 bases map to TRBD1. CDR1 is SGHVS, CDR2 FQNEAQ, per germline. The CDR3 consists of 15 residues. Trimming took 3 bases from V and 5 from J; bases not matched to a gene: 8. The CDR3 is CASSFPQGAFTEAFF. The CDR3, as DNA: TGTGCCAGCAGCTTCCCCCAGGGGGCGTTTACTGAAGCTTTCTTT.

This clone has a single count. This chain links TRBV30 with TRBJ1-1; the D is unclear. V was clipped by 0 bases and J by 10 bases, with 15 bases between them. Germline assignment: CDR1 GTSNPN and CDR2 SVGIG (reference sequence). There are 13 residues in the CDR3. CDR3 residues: CAWSVGEVSGAFF. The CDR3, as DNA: TGTGCCTGGAGTGTCGGAGAGGTTAGTGGAGCTTTCTTT.

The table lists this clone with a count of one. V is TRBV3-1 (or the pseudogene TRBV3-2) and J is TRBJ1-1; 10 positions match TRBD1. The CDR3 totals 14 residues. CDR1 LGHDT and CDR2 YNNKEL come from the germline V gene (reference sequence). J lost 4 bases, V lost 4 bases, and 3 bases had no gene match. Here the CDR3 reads CASSPRDRGTEAFF. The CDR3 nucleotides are TGTGCCAGCAGCCCCAGGGACAGGGGCACTGAAGCTTTCTTT.

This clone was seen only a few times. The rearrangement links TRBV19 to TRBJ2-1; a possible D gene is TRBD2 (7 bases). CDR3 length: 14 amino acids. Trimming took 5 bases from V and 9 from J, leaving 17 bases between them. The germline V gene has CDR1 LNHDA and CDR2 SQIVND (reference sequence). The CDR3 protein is CASSSRGAPGEQFF. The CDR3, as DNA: TGTGCCAGTAGTTCACGGGGGGCCCCCGGTGAGCAGTTCTTC.

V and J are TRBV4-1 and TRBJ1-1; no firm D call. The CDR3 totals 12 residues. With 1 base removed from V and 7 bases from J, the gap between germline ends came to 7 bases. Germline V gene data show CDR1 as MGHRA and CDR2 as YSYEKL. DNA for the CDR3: TGCGCCAGCAGCCAAGGGGCAGATGAAGCTTTCTTT. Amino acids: CASSQGADEAFF.

The CDR3 region is CASSSIAGEETQYF. The CDR3 region has the DNA TGTGCCAGCAGCTCCATAGCGGGGGAGGAGACCCAGTACTTC. The V and J genes are TRBV7-9 and TRBJ2-5; 9 bases line up with TRBD2. This CDR3 has 14 residues. Unmatched junction bases numbered 5, after V lost 4 bases and J lost 5 bases. Germline V gene sequence: CDR1 SEHNR, CDR2 FQNEAQ (reference sequence).

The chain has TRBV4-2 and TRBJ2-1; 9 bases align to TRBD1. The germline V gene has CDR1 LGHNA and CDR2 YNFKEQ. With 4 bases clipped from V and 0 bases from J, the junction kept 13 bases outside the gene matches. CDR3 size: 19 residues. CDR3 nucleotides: TGTGCCAGCAGCCGACCGGGACAGGGCCCAAGAAGCTCCTACAATGAGCAGTTCTTC. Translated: CASSRPGQGPRSSYNEQFF.